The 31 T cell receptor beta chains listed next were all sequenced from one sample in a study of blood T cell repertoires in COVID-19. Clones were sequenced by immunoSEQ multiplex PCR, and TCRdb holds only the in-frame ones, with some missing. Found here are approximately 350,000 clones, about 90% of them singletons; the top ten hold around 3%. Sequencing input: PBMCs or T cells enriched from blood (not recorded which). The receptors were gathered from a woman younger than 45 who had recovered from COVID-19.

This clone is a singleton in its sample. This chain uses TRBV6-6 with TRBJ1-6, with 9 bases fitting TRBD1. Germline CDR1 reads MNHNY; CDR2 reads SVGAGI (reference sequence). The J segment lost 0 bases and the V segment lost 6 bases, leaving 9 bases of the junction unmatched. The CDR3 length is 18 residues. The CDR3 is CASSRTGTGSSYNSPLHF. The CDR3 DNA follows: TGTGCCAGCAGCCGAACCGGGACAGGGAGCTCCTATAATTCACCCCTCCACTTT.

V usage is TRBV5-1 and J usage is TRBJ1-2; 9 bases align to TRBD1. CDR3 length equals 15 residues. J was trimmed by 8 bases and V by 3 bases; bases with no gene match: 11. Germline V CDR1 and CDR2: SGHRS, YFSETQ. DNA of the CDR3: TGCGCCAGCAGCTCCCGCACCGGGACAGGGAACGGCTACACCTTC. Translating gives CASSSRTGTGNGYTF.

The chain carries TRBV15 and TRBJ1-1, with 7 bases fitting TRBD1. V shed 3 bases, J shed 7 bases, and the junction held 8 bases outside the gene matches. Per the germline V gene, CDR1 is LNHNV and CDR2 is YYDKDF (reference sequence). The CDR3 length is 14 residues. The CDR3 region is CATSRRDSMNEAFF. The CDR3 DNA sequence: TGTGCCACCAGCAGGAGGGACAGTATGAATGAAGCTTTCTTT.

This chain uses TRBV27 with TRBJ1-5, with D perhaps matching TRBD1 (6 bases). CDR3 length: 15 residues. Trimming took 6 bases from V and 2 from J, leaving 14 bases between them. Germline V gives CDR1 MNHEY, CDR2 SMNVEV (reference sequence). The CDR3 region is CASSLIGGGNQPQHF. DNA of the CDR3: TGTGCCAGCAGCCTGATAGGGGGTGGCAATCAGCCCCAGCATTTT.

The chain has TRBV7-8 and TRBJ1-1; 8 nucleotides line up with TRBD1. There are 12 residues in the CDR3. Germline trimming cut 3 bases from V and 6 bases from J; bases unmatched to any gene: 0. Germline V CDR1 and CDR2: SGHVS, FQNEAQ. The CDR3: CASSLGQAEAFF. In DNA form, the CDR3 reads TGTGCCAGCAGCTTGGGACAGGCTGAAGCTTTCTTT.

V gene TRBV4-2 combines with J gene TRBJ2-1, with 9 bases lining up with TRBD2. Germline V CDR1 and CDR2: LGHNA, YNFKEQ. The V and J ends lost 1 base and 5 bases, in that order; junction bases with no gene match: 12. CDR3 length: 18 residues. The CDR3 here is CASSQGTSEIWVNNEQFF. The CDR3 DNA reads TGTGCCAGCAGCCAAGGGACTAGCGAAATATGGGTGAACAATGAGCAGTTCTTC.

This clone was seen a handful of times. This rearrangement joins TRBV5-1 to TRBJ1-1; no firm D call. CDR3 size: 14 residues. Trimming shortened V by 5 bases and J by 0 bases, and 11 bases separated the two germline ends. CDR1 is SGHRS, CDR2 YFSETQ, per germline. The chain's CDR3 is CASSTEFLNTEAFF. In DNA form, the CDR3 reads TGCGCCAGCAGTACAGAGTTCCTGAACACTGAAGCTTTCTTT.

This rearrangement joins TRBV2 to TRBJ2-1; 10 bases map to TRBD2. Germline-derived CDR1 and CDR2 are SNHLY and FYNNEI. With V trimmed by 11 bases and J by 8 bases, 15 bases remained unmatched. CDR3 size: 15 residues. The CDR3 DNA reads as TGTGCCCTTAGAAAAGCGGGAGGGCCAAGAGATGAGCAGTTCTTC. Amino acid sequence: CALRKAGGPRDEQFF.

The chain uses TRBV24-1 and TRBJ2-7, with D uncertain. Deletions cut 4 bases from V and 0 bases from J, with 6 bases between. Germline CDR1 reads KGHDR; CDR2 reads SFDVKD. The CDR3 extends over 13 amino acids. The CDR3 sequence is CATSEAGSYEQYF. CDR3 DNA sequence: TGTGCCACCAGTGAGGCAGGCTCCTACGAGCAGTACTTC.

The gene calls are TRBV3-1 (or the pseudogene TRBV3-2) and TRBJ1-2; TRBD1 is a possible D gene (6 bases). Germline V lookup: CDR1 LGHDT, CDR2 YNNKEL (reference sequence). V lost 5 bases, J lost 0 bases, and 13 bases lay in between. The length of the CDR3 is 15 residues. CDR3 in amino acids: CASSSRDKPNYGYTF. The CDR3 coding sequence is TGTGCCAGCAGCTCCCGGGACAAGCCTAACTATGGCTACACCTTC.

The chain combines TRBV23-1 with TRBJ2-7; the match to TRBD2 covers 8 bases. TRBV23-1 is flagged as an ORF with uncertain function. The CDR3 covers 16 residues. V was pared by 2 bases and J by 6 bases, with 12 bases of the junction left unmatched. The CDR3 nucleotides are TGCGCCAGCAGTCAACCTCGAATCACGGGAGGGCTCGAGCAGTACTTC. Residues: CASSQPRITGGLEQYF.

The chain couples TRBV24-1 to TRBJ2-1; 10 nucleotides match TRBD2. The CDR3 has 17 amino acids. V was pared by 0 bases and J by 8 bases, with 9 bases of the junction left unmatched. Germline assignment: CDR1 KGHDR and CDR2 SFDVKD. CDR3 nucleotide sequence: TGTGCCACCAGTGATTTGCAAGCGGGAGGGCCCCTTGATGAGCAGTTCTTC. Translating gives CATSDLQAGGPLDEQFF.

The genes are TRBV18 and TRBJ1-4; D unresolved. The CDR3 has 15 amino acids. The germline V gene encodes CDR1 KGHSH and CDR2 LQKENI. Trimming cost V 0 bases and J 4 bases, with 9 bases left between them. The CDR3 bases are TGTGCCAGCTCACCACCCGGGGTCATTAATGAAAAACTGTTTTTT. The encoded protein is CASSPPGVINEKLFF.

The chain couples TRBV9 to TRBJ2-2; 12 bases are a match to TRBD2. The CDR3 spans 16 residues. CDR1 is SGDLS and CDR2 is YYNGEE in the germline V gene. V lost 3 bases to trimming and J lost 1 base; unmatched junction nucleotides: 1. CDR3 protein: CASSAGLAGNTGELFF. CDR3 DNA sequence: TGTGCCAGCAGCGCGGGACTAGCGGGGAACACCGGGGAGCTGTTTTTT.

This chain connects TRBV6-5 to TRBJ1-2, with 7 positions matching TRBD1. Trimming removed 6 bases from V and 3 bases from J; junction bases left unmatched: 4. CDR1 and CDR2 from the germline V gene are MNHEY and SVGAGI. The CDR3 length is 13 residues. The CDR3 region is CASRAGTDYGYTF. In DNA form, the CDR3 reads TGTGCCAGCAGGGCCGGGACAGACTATGGCTACACCTTC.

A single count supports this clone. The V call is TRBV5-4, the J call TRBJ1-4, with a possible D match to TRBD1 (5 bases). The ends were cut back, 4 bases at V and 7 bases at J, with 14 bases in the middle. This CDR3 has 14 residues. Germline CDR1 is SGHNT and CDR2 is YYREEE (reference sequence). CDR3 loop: CASSPGGGIEKLFF. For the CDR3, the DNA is TGTGCCAGCAGCCCCGGGGGAGGGATTGAAAAACTGTTTTTT.

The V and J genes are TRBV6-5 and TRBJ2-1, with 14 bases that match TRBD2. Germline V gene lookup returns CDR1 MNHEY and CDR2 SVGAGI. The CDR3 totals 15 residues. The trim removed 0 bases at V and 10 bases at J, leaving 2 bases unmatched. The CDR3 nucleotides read TGTGCCAGCAGTTACTCGAGACTAGCGGGGGGGGAGCAGTTCTTC. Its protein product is CASSYSRLAGGEQFF.

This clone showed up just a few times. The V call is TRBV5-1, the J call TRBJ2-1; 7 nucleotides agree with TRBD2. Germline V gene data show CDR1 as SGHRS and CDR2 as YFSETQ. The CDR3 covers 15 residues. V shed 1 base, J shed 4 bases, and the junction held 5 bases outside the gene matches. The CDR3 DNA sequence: TGCGCCAGCAGCTTGAAGCGGGGAACATACAATGAGCAGTTCTTC. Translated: CASSLKRGTYNEQFF.

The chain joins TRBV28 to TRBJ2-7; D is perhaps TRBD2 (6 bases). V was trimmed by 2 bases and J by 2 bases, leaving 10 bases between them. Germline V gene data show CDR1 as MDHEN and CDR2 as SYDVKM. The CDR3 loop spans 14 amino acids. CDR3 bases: TGTGCCAGCAGTTTACCGGGGGAACCCTACGAGCAGTACTTC. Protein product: CASSLPGEPYEQYF.

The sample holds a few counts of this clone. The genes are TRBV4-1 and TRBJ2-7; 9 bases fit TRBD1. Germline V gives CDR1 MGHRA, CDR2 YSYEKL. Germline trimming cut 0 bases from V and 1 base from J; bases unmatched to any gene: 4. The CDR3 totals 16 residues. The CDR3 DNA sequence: TGCGCCAGCAGCCAAGATTCCGGGACAGGGTCCTACGAGCAGTACTTC. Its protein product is CASSQDSGTGSYEQYF.

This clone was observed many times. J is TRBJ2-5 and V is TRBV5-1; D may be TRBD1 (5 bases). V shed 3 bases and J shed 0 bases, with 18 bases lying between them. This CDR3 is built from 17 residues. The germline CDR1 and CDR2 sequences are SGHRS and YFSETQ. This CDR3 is CASSWPPRASNQETQYF. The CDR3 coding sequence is TGCGCCAGCAGCTGGCCTCCCAGGGCATCAAACCAAGAGACCCAGTACTTC.

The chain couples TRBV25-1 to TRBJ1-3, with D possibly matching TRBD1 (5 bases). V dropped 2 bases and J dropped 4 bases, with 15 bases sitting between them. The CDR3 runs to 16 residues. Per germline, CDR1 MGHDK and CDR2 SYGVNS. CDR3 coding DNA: TGTGCCAGCAGTGAAATCGGCAGGGTTTCCGGAAACACCATATATTTT. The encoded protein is CASSEIGRVSGNTIYF.

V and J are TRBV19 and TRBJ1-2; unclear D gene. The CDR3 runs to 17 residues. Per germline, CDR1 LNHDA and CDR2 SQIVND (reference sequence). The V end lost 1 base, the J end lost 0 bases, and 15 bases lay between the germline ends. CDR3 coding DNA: TGTGCCAGTAGTATAGTGCCGGGGATAGTAGCTAACTATGGCTACACCTTC. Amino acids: CASSIVPGIVANYGYTF.

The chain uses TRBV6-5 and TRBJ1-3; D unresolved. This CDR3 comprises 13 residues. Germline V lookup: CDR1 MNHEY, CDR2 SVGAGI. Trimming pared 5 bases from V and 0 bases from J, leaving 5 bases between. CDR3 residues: CASSIISGNTIYF. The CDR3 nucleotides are TGTGCCAGCAGTATTATCTCTGGAAACACCATATATTTT.

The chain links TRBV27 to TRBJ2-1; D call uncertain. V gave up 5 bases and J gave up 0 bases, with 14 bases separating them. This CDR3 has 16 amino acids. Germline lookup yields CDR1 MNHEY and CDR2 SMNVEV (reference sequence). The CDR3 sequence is CASSPSLSSSYNEQFF. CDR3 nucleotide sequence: TGTGCCAGCAGTCCCTCGCTGTCGAGCTCCTACAATGAGCAGTTCTTC.

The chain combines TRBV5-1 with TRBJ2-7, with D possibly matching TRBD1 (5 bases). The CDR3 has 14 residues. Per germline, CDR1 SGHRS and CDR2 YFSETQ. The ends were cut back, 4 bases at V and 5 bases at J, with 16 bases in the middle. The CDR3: CASSGAQGLDEQYF. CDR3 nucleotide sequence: TGCGCCAGCAGCGGAGCCCAGGGTCTGGACGAGCAGTACTTC.

In DNA form, the CDR3 reads TGTGCCAGCACCCTGGACAGATACACCGGGGAGCTGTTTTTT. This translates into CASTLDRYTGELFF. V usage is TRBV7-2 and J usage is TRBJ2-2, with D perhaps matching TRBD1 (6 bases). V was pared by 7 bases and J by 3 bases, with 12 bases between. The CDR3 has 14 residues. Per germline, CDR1 SGHTA and CDR2 FQGNSA.

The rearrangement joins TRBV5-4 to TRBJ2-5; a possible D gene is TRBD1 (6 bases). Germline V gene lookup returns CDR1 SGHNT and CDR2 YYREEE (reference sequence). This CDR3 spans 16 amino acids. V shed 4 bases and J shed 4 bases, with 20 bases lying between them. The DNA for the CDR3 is TGTGCCAGCAGCCGTCAGGGGCCCACGGGCTCAGAGACCCAGTACTTC. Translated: CASSRQGPTGSETQYF. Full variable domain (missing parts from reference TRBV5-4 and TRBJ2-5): ETGVTQSPTHLIKTRGQQVTLRCSSQSGHNTVSWYQQALGQGPQFIFQYYREEENGRGNFPPRFSGLQFPNYSSELNVNALELDDSALYLCASSRQGPTGSETQYFGPGTRLLVL.

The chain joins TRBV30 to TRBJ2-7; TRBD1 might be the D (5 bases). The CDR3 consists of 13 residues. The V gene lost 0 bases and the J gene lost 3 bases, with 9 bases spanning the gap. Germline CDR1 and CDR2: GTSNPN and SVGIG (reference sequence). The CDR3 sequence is CAWSVDQGYEQYF. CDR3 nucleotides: TGTGCCTGGAGTGTGGATCAGGGCTACGAGCAGTACTTC. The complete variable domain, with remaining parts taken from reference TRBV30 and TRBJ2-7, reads SQTIHQWPATLVQPVGSPLSLECTVEGTSNPNLYWYRQAAGRGLQLLFYSVGIGQISSEVPQNLSASRPQDRQFILSSKKLLLSDSGFYLCAWSVDQGYEQYFGPGTRLTVT.

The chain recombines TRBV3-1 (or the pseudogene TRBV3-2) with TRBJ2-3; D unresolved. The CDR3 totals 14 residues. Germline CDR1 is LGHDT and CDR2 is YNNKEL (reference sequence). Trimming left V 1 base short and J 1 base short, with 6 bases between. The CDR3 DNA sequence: TGTGCCAGCAGCCAAGGTCCGGGCACAGATACGCAGTATTTT. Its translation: CASSQGPGTDTQYF.

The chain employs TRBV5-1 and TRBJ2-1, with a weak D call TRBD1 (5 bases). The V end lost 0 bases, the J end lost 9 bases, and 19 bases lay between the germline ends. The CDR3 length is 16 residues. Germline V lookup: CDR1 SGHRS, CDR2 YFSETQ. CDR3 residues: CASSLAVGLAFGEQFF. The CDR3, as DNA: TGCGCCAGCAGCTTGGCGGTGGGGCTTGCATTTGGTGAGCAGTTCTTC.